This T cell receptor (beta chain) was retrieved from a study of T cell clonality in common variable immunodeficiency (dated by TCRdb to about 2015). This clone occurred many times. Its antigen is still unknown. The read finishes 3 residues shy of the CDR3 end, and the germline J gene is used to complete it. V was cut back by 4 bases and J by 4 bases, leaving a gap of 21 bases between them. Based on the germline V gene, the CDR1 and CDR2 sequences are SGDLS and YYNGEE. The CDR3 goes from the cysteine to the phenylalanine over 16 residues. Of the CDR3's DNA, 39 bases were read; they are in frame from base 1. What the study reported, not specific to this receptor: Even though DNA input was equal, the average per sample came to about 81,820 unique sequences for controls compared with 25,000 to 40,000 for CVID samples. Fewer deletions and N-nucleotide insertions were reportedly observed in CVID TCRbeta sequences, and highly modified clones with 13 or more V deletions were reportedly absent from CVID TCRbeta sequences. Differences among patients in the CVID cohort limited the correlations between repertoire features and clinical complications. It was noted by the authors that sequencing of the repertoires of T cell subpopulations would be needed to clarify the cause of the increased clonality in CVID. Fewer TCRbeta clones were shared among CVID subjects than among healthy controls (p < 0.0001). TCRbeta clonality was higher in CVID subjects than in healthy controls (t-test p = 0.018), and the increase was most characteristic of about a third of subjects.

Predominantly Caucasian heritage was noted among both the CVID patients and the healthy controls. Heparinized peripheral whole blood samples of about 5 to 8.5 ml were collected from each donor. TCRbeta CDR3 repertoires were sequenced from genomic DNA of adults with common variable immune deficiency (CVID) and healthy adult controls. The control group comprised around 22 healthy adult volunteers, some 12 female and 10 male, aged roughly 23 to 70 years with a mean age of approximately 31. To isolate peripheral blood mononuclear cells, diluted blood was subjected to density centrifugation over Hypaque 1077 or Ficoll-Paque. Genomic DNA was obtained from unsorted mononuclear cells through either Qiagen column purification or a centrifugation-based method. CVID samples and control samples contributed equivalent amounts of genomic DNA as sequencing input. For every sample, a 60 bp segment covering the rearranged TCRbeta CDR3 region was amplified and then sequenced. The immunoSEQ assay, a bias-corrected multiplex PCR with high-throughput sequencing, was employed for TCRbeta amplification. In the original analysis: Each unique nucleotide sequence was treated as a clone and annotated with V, D and J genes, copy number and frequency. Sequences were labeled productive if in frame, and non-productive if out of frame or containing stop codons. As previously described, Shannon's entropy was used to calculate clonality. Mean CDR3 Kyte-Doolittle hydropathy was derived from the predicted amino acid sequences of productive clones. Scaled V gene usage was hierarchically clustered using Manhattan distance and complete linkage with the R hclust function. To assess clone sharing by CDR3 amino acid sequence, 12 repertoires per group were resampled over 100 rounds. The repertoires were searched for 70 published EBV-specific and some 250 published CMV-specific TCRbeta sequences. After a couple of CVID samples that produced fewer than 10,000 sequences were dropped from the analysis, 35 to 45 CVID repertoires remained. The clones in this table, taken by TCRdb from immuneACCESS, are in-frame only. Not every clone is retained; where verified, under half of the shortfall comes from an unresolved V gene, and the cause of the rest is unknown. That table furnishes V, J and clone size, whereas the DNA furnished D and trimming. The sample records about 34,000 clones, none occurring a single time. The ten most abundant clones make up over 0.95% of the sample.

Rearrangement joined TRBV9 to TRBJ2-7; matching of 6 bases hints at TRBD2 as the D gene. Sequenced material: peripheral blood mononuclear cells. This TCR derives from a person aged 18-69 years in good health. The CDR3 amino acid sequence is: CASSPPGGERSYEQYF. The DNA read from the CDR3 is TGTGCCAGCAGCCCACCCGGGGGAGAGCGGAGTTACGAG.